The sequence of this TCR beta chain was determined in a study of graft-versus-host responses after intestinal transplantation. This clone was seen more than once but under ten times. Its antigen is unknown. CDR1 and CDR2 (germline): SGHKS, YYEKEE (reference sequence). V lost 0 bases and J 3 bases, leaving 13 bases between the germline ends. This CDR3 has 15 amino acids. The method was immunoSEQ multiplex PCR; TCRdb's version includes in-frame clones alone and lacks a portion of them. This sample has some 76,000 clones; around 87% occur once, and the top ten carry more than 7%. J is TRBJ2-7 and V is TRBV5-5; D may match TRBD1 or TRBD2 (5 bases each). The sequence came from a human donor who was the organ donor for an intestinal transplant. This specimen was unstimulated CD8+ T cells sorted from spleen or lymph node cells, taken before transplant. The CDR3 loop reads CASSLGQGPFYEQYF. In DNA form, the CDR3 reads TGTGCCAGCAGCTTGGGTCAGGGACCTTTCTACGAGCAGTACTTC.